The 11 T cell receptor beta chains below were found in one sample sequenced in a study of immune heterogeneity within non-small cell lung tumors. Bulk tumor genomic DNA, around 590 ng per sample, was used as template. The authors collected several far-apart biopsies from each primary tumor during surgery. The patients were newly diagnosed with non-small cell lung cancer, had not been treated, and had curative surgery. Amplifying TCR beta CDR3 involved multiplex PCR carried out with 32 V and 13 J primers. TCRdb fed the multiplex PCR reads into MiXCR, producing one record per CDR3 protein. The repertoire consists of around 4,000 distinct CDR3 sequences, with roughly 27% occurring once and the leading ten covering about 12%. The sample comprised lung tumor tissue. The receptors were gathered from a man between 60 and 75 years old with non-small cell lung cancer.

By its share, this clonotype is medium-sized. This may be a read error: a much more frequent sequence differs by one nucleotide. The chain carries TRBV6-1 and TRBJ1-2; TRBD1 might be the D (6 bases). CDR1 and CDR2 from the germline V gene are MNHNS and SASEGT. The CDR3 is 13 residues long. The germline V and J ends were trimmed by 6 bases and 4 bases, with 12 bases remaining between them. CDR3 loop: CASSPTGIYGYTF. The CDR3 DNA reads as TGTGCCAGCAGCCCGACAGGTATCTATGGCTACACCTTC.

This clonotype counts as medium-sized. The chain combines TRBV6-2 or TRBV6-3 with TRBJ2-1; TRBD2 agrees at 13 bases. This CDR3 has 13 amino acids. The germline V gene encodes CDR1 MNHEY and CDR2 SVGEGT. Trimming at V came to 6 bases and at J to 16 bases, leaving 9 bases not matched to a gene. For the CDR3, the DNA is TGTGCCAGCAGCCCCGGGACTAGCGGGAAGAGATTCTTC. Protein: CASSPGTSGKRFF.

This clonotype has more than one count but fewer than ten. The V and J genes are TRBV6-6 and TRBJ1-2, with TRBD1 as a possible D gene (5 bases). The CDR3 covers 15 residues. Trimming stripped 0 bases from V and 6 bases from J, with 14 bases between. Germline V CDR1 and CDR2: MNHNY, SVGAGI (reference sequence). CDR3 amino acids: CASSYSMGGDHGYTF. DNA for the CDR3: TGTGCCAGCAGTTACTCGATGGGGGGGGACCATGGCTACACCTTC.

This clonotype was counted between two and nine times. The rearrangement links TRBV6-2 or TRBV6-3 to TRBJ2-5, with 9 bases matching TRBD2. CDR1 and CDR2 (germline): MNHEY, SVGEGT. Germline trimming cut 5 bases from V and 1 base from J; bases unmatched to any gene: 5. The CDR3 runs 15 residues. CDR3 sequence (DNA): TGTGCCAGCAGTAGGGTGACTAGCGGCCAAGAGACCCAGTACTTC. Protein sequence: CASSRVTSGQETQYF.

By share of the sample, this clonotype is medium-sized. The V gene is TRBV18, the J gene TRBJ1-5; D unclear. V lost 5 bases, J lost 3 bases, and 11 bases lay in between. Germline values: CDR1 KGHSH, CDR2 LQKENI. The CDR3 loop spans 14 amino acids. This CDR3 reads CASSDAQINQPQHF. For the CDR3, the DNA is TGTGCCAGCTCAGACGCACAGATCAATCAGCCCCAGCATTTT. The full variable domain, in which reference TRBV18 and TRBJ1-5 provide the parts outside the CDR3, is NAGVMQNPRHLVRRRGQEARLRCSPMKGHSHVYWYRQLPEEGLKFMVYLQKENIIDESGMPKERFSAEFPKEGPSILRIQQVVRGDSAAYFCASSDAQINQPQHFGDGTRLSIL.

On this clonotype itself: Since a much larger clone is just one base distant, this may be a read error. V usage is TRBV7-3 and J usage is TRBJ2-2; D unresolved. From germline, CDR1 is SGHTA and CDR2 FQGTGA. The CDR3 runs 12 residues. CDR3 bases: TGTGCCAACAGCTCCCCTCCCGGGGAGCTGTTTTTT. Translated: CANSSPPGELFF.

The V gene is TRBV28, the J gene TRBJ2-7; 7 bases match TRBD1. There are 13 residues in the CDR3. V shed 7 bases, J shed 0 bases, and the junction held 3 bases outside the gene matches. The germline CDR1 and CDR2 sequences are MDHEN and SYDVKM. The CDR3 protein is CASKQGSSYEQYF. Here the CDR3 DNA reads TGTGCCAGCAAACAGGGGAGCTCCTACGAGCAGTACTTC.

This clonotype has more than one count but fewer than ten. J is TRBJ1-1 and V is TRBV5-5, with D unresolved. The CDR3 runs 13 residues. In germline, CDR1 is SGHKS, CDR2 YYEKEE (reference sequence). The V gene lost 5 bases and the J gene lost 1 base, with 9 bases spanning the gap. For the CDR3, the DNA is TGTGCCAGCAGTTGGCAGCAGAACACTGAAGCTTTCTTT. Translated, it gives CASSWQQNTEAFF.

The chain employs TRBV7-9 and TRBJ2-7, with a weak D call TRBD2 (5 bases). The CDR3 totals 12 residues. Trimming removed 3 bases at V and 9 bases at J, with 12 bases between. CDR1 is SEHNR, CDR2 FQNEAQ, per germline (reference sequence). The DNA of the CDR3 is TGTGCCAGCAGCTTGGGCAGCCGGGGGCAGTACTTC. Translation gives CASSLGSRGQYF.

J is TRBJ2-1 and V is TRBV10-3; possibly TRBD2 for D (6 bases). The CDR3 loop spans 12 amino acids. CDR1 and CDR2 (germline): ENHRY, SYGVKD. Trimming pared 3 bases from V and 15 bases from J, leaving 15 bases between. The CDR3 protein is CAISELAGMSFF. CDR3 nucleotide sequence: TGTGCCATCAGTGAACTAGCCGGGATGTCGTTCTTC.

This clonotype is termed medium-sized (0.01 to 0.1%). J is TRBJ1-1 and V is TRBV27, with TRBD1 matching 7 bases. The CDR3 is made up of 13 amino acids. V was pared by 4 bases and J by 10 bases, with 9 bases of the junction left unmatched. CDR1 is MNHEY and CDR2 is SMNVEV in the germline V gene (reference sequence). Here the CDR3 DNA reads TGTGCCAGCAGTTCGACAGGGAAAGGAACAGCTTTCTTT. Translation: CASSSTGKGTAFF.